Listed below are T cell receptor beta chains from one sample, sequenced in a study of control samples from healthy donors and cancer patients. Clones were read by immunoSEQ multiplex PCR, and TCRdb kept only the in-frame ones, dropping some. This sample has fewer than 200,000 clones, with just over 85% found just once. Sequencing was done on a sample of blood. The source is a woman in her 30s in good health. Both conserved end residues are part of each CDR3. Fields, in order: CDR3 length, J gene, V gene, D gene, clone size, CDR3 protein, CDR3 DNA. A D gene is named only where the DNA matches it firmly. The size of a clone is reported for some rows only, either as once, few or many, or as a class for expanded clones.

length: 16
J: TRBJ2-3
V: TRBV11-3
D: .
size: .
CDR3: CASSRETGSLTDTQYF
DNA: TGTGCCAGCAGCCGAGAGACAGGTTCACTCACAGATACGCAGTATTTT

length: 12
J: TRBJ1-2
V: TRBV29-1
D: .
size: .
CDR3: CSVRQGNYGYTF
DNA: TGCAGCGTTCGGCAGGGGAACTATGGCTACACCTTC

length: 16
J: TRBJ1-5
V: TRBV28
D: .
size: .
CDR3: CASSLEQGRNNQPQHF
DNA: TGTGCCAGCAGTTTAGAGCAGGGAAGGAACAATCAGCCCCAGCATTTT

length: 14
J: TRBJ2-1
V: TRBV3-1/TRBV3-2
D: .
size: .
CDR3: CASSQTGRGNEQFF
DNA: TGTGCCAGCAGCCAAACAGGACGAGGCAATGAGCAGTTCTTC

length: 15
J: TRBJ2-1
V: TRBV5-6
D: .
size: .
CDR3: CASSLGPSPFNEQFF
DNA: TGTGCCAGCAGCTTGGGTCCTAGTCCCTTTAATGAGCAGTTCTTC

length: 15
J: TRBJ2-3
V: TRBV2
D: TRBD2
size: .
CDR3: CASSDGAGGADTQYF
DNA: TGTGCCAGCAGTGATGGAGCGGGGGGGGCAGATACGCAGTATTTT

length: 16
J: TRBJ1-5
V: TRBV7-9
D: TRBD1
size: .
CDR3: CASSYDRGDSNQPQHF
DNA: TGTGCCAGCAGCTACGACAGGGGAGATTCCAATCAGCCCCAGCATTTT

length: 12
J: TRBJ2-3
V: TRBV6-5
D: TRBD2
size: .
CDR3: CASGRGTDTQYF
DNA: TGTGCCAGCGGGAGGGGAACAGATACGCAGTATTTT

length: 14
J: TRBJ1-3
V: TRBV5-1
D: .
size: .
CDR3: CASSIGPGGNTIYF
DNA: TGCGCCAGCAGCATTGGACCGGGAGGAAACACCATATATTTT

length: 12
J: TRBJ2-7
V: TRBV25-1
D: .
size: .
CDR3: CASSAGTYEQYF
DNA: TGTGCCAGCAGTGCGGGAACCTACGAGCAGTACTTC

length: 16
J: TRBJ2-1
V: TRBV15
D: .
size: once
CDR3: CATSRPGRTSYNEQFF
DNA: TGTGCCACCTCCCGCCCCGGGCGGACTTCCTACAATGAGCAGTTCTTC

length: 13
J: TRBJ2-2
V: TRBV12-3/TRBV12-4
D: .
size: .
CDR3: CASSLTNTGELFF
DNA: TGTGCCAGCAGTTTAACGAACACCGGGGAGCTGTTTTTT

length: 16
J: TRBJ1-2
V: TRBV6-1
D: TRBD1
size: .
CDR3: CASSGSPVTGYYGYTF
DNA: TGTGCCAGCAGTGGATCCCCCGTGACAGGGTACTATGGCTACACCTTC